These T cell receptor beta chains were read from a single sample in a study of blood T cell repertoires in COVID-19. Sequencing used immunoSEQ multiplex PCR; TCRdb keeps in-frame clones, though not all of them. Among almost 55,000 clones, roughly 85% were seen once, and the ten largest hold over 4.5%. The specimen was peripheral blood. These receptors came from a human donor in a cohort sampled during active COVID-19. CDR3s include the opening cysteine and the closing phenylalanine or tryptophan. The D gene is left open where the match is weak. Only some rows state a clone size, as once, few, many or a class for expanded clones.

J,V,size,D,CDR3,DNA
TRBJ1-4,TRBV29-1,NA,NA,CSVAILTGTGHEKLFF,TGCAGCGTCGCTATCCTTACAGGGACGGGCCATGAAAAACTGTTTTTT
TRBJ1-4,TRBV29-1,NA,TRBD1,CSVDRGEKLFF,TGCAGCGTGGACAGGGGTGAAAAACTGTTTTTT
TRBJ1-2,TRBV5-8,few,NA,CASSLQTGGFLYGYTF,TGTGCCAGCAGCCTCCAGACAGGAGGCTTTCTCTATGGCTACACCTTC
TRBJ1-5,TRBV19,NA,TRBD1,CASSQTGGGQPQHF,TGTGCCAGTAGTCAGACAGGGGGCGGACAGCCCCAGCATTTT
TRBJ1-2,TRBV12-3/TRBV12-4,NA,TRBD1,CASSLQGGGYTF,TGTGCCAGCAGCCTACAGGGGGGAGGCTACACCTTC
TRBJ1-5,TRBV5-6,NA,TRBD1,CASSESGQDQPQHF,TGTGCCAGCAGCGAATCGGGACAGGATCAGCCCCAGCATTTT
TRBJ2-2,TRBV7-2,NA,TRBD1,CASRGDRVHTGELFF,TGTGCCAGCAGAGGGGACAGGGTGCACACCGGGGAGCTGTTTTTT
TRBJ2-7,TRBV4-1,NA,TRBD1,CASSHTGGEQYF,TGCGCCAGCAGCCACACAGGGGGAGAGCAGTACTTC
TRBJ1-6,TRBV25-1,NA,TRBD1,CASRRTGLGNSPLHF,TGTGCCAGCAGGAGGACAGGGCTGGGGAATTCACCCCTCCACTTT
TRBJ1-2,TRBV15,NA,NA,CATSRPGINYGYTF,TGTGCCACCAGCAGGCCGGGAATTAACTATGGCTACACCTTC
TRBJ1-5,TRBV9,NA,TRBD1,CASSAGTAHNQPQHF,TGTGCCAGCAGCGCCGGGACAGCGCACAATCAGCCCCAGCATTTT
TRBJ2-5,TRBV29-1,few,TRBD2,CSAPTSGAGGPGETQYF,TGCAGCGCCCCCACCTCAGGAGCGGGGGGGCCTGGCGAGACCCAGTACTTC
TRBJ2-5,TRBV3-1/TRBV3-2,NA,TRBD2,CASSPGGQETQYF,TGTGCCAGCAGCCCGGGAGGGCAAGAGACCCAGTACTTC
TRBJ2-3,TRBV5-1,NA,TRBD2,CASSFGRASGGRLDTQYF,TGCGCCAGCAGCTTCGGTCGGGCTAGCGGGGGGCGGCTAGATACGCAGTATTTT
TRBJ2-2,TRBV3-1/TRBV3-2,once,TRBD1,CASSRGTGLNTGELFF,TGTGCCAGCAGTCGCGGGACAGGCCTTAACACCGGGGAGCTGTTTTTT
TRBJ1-3,TRBV15,NA,NA,CATSRGLGGGSGNTIYF,TGTGCCACCAGCAGAGGATTGGGGGGTGGCTCTGGAAACACCATATATTTT
TRBJ1-1,TRBV9,NA,NA,CASSVEMAPTEAFF,TGTGCCAGCAGCGTAGAGATGGCCCCCACTGAAGCTTTCTTT
TRBJ1-6,TRBV18,NA,NA,CASSPGTTNSPLHF,TGTGCCAGCTCACCTGGGACAACCAATTCACCCCTCCACTTT
TRBJ2-6,TRBV25-1,NA,NA,CASSGGFLSGANVLTF,TGTGCCAGCAGTGGGGGCTTTCTCTCTGGGGCCAACGTCCTGACTTTC
TRBJ2-1,TRBV25-1,NA,NA,CASSVIDEQFF,TGTGCCAGCAGTGTAATTGATGAGCAGTTCTTC
TRBJ1-5,TRBV5-6,NA,TRBD1,CASSSTGGGQPQHF,TGTGCCAGCAGCTCCACAGGGGGCGGCCAGCCCCAGCATTTT
TRBJ2-1,TRBV2,NA,TRBD2,CASRPGGGLNEQFF,TGTGCCAGCAGGCCGGGGGGGGGCCTAAATGAGCAGTTCTTC
TRBJ1-6,TRBV13,NA,TRBD1,CASSFGTGGSWLPLHF,TGTGCCAGCAGCTTCGGGACAGGGGGCAGCTGGCTACCCCTCCACTTT
TRBJ2-5,TRBV7-2,NA,TRBD2,CASSLAGGSETQYF,TGTGCCAGCAGCTTAGCGGGGGGGTCGGAGACCCAGTACTTC
TRBJ2-7,TRBV4-1,NA,TRBD2,CASSQEAGSYEQYF,TGCGCCAGCAGCCAAGAAGCGGGGTCCTACGAGCAGTACTTC
TRBJ1-1,TRBV6-2/TRBV6-3,NA,NA,CASSYSSFGDTEAFF,TGTGCCAGCAGTTACTCTTCGTTCGGGGACACTGAAGCTTTCTTT
TRBJ2-2,TRBV7-9,NA,NA,CASGYRVGDTNTGELFF,TGTGCCAGCGGATACAGGGTCGGGGATACGAACACCGGGGAGCTGTTTTTT
TRBJ1-5,TRBV15,NA,NA,CATSRMGDIRRGTQHF,TGTGCCACCAGCAGAATGGGGGACATACGTAGAGGGACCCAGCATTTT
TRBJ1-1,TRBV12-3/TRBV12-4,NA,NA,CASSFQLNTEAFF,TGTGCCAGCAGTTTTCAGTTGAACACTGAAGCTTTCTTT